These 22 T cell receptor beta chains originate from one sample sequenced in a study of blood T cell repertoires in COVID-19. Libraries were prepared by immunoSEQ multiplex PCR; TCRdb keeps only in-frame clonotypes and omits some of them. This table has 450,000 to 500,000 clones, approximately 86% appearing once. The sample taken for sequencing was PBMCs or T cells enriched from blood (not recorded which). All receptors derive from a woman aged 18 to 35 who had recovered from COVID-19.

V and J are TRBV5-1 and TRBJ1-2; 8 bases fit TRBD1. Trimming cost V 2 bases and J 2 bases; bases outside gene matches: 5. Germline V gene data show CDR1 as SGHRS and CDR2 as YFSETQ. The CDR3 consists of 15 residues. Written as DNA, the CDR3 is TGCGCCAGCAGCTTCGGACAGGGCTTCAACTATGGCTACACCTTC. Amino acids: CASSFGQGFNYGYTF.

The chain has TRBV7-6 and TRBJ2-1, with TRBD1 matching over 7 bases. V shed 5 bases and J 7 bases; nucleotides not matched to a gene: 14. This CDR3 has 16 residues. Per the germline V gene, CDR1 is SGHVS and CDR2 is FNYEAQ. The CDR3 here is CASSPITGALGNEQFF. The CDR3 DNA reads TGTGCCAGCAGCCCCATAACAGGGGCACTTGGTAATGAGCAGTTCTTC. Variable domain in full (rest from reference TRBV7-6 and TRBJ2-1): GAGVSQSPRYKVTKRGQDVALRCDPISGHVSLYWYRQALGQGPEFLTYFNYEAQQDKSGLPNDRFSAERPEGSISTLTIQRTEQRDSAMYRCASSPITGALGNEQFFGPGTRLTVL.

The CDR3 here is CASKFQGVDTEAFF. The CDR3 DNA reads as TGTGCCAGCAAGTTTCAGGGGGTGGACACTGAAGCTTTCTTT. The V gene is TRBV2, the J gene TRBJ1-1; 7 positions match TRBD1. Germline V gene lookup returns CDR1 SNHLY and CDR2 FYNNEI. V shed 7 bases, J shed 3 bases, and the junction held 8 bases outside the gene matches. The CDR3 sequence is 14 residues long.

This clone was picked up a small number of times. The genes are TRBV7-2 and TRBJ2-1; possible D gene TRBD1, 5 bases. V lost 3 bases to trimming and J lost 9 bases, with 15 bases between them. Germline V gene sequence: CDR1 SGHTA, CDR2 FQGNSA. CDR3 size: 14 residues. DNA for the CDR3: TGTGCCAGCAGCTTGGGATCTTATGGGGCTGAGCAGTTCTTC. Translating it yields CASSLGSYGAEQFF.

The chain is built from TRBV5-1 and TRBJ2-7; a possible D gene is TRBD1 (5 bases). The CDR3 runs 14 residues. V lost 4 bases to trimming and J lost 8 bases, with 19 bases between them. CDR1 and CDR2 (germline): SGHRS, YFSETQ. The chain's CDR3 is CASSTALQEGKQYF. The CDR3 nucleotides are TGCGCCAGCAGCACCGCATTACAGGAAGGAAAGCAGTACTTC. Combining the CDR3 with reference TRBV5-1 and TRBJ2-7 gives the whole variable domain KAGVTQTPRYLIKTRGQQVTLSCSPISGHRSVSWYQQTPGQGLQFLFEYFSETQRNKGNFPGRFSGRQFSNSRSEMNVSTLELGDSALYLCASSTALQEGKQYFGPGTRLTVT.

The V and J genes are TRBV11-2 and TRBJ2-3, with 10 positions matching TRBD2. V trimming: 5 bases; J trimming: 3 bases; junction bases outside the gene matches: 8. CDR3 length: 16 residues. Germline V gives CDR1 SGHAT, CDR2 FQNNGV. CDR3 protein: CASSLSGGVGTDTQYF. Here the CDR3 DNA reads TGTGCCAGCAGCCTGAGCGGGGGGGTGGGTACAGATACGCAGTATTTT.

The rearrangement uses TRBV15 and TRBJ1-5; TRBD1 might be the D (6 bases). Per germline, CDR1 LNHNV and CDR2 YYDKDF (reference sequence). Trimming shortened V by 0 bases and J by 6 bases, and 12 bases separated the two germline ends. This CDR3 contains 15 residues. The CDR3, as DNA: TGTGCCACCAGCAGAGAAGATGGGGGCGGTCAGCCCCAGCATTTT. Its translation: CATSREDGGGQPQHF. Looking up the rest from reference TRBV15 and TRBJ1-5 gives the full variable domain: DAMVIQNPRYQVTQFGKPVTLSCSQTLNHNVMYWYQQKSSQAPKLLFHYYDKDFNNEADTPDNFQSRRPNTSFCFLDIRSPGLGDTAMYLCATSREDGGGQPQHFGDGTRLSIL.

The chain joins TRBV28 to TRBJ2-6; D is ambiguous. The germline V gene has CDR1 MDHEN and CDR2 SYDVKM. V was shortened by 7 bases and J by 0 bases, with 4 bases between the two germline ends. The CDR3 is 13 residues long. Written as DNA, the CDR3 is TGTGCCAGCACAGACTCTGGGGCCAACGTCCTGACTTTC. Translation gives CASTDSGANVLTF.

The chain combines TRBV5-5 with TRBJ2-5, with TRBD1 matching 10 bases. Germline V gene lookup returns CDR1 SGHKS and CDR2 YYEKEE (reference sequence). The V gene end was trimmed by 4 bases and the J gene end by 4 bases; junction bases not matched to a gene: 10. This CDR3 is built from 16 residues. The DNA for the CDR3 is TGTGCCAGCAGCCCGAGACAGGGGGCGATAGGAGAGACCCAGTACTTC. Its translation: CASSPRQGAIGETQYF.

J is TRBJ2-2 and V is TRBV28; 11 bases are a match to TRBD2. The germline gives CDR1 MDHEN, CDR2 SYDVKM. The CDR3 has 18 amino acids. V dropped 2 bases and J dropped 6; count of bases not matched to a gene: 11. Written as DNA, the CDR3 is TGTGCCAGCAGTTTAAGGCGAGATAGCGGGGGGGCAGCCGGGGAGCTGTTTTTT. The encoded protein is CASSLRRDSGGAAGELFF.

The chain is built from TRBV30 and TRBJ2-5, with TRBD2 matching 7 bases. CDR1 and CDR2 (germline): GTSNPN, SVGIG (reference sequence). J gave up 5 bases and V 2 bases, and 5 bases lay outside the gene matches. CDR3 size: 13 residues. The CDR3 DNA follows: TGTGCCTGGAGTATAAGCGGGGTGGAGACCCAGTACTTC. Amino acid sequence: CAWSISGVETQYF.

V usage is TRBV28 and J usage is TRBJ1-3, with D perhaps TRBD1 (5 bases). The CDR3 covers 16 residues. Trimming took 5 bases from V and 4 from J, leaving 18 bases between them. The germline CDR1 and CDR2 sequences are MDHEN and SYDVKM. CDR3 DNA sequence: TGTGCCAGCAGTATTCCTCAGGGCTCATCGGGAAACACCATATATTTT. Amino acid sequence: CASSIPQGSSGNTIYF.

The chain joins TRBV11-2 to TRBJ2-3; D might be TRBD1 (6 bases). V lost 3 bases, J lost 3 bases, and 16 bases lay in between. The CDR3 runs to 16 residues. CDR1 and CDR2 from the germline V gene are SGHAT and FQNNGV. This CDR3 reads CASSFQGMLGTDTQYF. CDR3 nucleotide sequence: TGTGCCAGCAGCTTTCAGGGGATGTTGGGGACAGATACGCAGTATTTT.

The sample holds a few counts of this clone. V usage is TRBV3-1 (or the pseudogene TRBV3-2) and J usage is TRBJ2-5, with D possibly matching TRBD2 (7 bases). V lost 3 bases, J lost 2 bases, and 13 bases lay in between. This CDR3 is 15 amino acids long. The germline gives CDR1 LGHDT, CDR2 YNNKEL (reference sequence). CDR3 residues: CASSHFGGRQETQYF. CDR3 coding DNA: TGTGCCAGCAGCCACTTCGGGGGGCGGCAAGAGACCCAGTACTTC.

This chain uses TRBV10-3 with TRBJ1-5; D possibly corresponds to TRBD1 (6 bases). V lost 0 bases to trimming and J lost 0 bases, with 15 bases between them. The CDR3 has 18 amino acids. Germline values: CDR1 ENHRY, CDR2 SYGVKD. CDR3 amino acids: CAISESKTGSASNQPQHF. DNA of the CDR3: TGTGCCATCAGTGAGTCAAAGACAGGCTCGGCTAGCAATCAGCCCCAGCATTTT.

CDR3 sequence (DNA): TGTGCCAGCTCACTTTCAGACACAGATACGCAGTATTTT. Encoded protein: CASSLSDTDTQYF. The V gene is TRBV18, the J gene TRBJ2-3, with D unclear. This CDR3 comprises 13 residues. Germline V lookup: CDR1 KGHSH, CDR2 LQKENI. V was shortened by 4 bases and J by 2 bases, with 7 bases between the two germline ends.

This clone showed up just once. As DNA, the CDR3 is TGTGCCAGCAGCCTGACTGGCGGGGGGGCAGGGGAGCAGTTCTTC. Protein product: CASSLTGGGAGEQFF. The chain employs TRBV5-5 and TRBJ2-1; TRBD2 matches 9 bases. With 4 bases clipped from V and 10 bases from J, the junction kept 12 bases outside the gene matches. The CDR3 has 15 residues. Germline CDR1 reads SGHKS; CDR2 reads YYEKEE (reference sequence).

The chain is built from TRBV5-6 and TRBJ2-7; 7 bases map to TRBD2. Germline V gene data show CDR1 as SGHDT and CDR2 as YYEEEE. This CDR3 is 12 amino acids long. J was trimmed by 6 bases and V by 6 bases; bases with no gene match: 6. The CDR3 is CASTGGVGEQYF. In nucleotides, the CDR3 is TGTGCCAGCACGGGGGGAGTCGGCGAGCAGTACTTC.

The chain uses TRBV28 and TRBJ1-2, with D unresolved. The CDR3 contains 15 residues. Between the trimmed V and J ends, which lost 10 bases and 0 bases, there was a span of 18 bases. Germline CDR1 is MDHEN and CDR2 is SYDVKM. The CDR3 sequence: CATSPGPAANYGYTF. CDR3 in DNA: TGTGCCACCTCACCCGGCCCGGCGGCTAACTATGGCTACACCTTC.

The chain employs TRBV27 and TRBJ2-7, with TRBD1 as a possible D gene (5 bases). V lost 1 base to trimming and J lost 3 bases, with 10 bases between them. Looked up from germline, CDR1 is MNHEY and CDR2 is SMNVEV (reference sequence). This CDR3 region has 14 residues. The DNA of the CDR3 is TGTGCCAGCAGTTTATTCTTTAGGGGCTACGAGCAGTACTTC. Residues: CASSLFFRGYEQYF.

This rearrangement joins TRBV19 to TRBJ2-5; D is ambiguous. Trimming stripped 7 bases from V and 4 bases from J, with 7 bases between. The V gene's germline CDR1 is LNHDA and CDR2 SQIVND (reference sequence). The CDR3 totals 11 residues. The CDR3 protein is CASTRGETQYF. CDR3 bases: TGTGCCAGTACCAGAGGAGAGACCCAGTACTTC.

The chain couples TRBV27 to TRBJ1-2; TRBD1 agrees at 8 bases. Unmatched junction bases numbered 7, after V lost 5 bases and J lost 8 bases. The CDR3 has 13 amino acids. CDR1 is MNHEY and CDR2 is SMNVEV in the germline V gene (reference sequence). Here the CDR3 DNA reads TGTGCCAGCAGTCTAGGACAGGGCAGGGGCTACACCTTC. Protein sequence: CASSLGQGRGYTF.